These T cell receptor beta chains were read from a single sample in a study of blood T cell repertoires in COVID-19. Assay: immunoSEQ multiplex PCR; the TCRdb copy retains only in-frame clones and omits some. The repertoire holds tens of thousands of clones, with over 60% as singletons. The sequencing input was peripheral blood. The receptor set was obtained from a woman older than 75 with active or convalescent COVID-19. CDR3s include the opening cysteine and the closing phenylalanine or tryptophan. D genes are given only for firm matches. Rows give clone size only sometimes, using once, few, many, or a class for an expanded clone.

.	TRBJ2-1	TRBV11-2	TRBD2	TGTGCCAGCAGCCCAGGACTAGCGGGGAGCTCCTACAATGAGCAGTTCTTC	CASSPGLAGSSYNEQFF
once	TRBJ2-7	TRBV18	TRBD2	TGTGCCAGCTCATCGGGGGGAAGCGGTGGCTCCTACGAGCAGTACTTC	CASSSGGSGGSYEQYF
.	TRBJ1-1	TRBV4-1	.	TGCGCCAGCAGCCTGGTTCAGGACACTGAAGCTTTCTTT	CASSLVQDTEAFF
few	TRBJ2-7	TRBV6-1	TRBD1	TGTGCCAGCAGTGAAGACGGGACAGGGGGCTACGAGCAGTACTTC	CASSEDGTGGYEQYF
few	TRBJ2-3	TRBV18	.	TGTGCCAGCTCAAGGGGGTTCACAGATACGCAGTATTTT	CASSRGFTDTQYF
many	TRBJ1-2	TRBV5-4	TRBD1	TGTGCCAGCAGCTGGGACAGGGAAGCTAACTATGGCTACACCTTC	CASSWDREANYGYTF
.	TRBJ2-7	TRBV12-3/TRBV12-4	.	TGTGCCAGCAGTTTAAGTACCGGCTACGAGCAGTACTTC	CASSLSTGYEQYF
.	TRBJ2-7	TRBV2	.	TGTGCCAGCAGTTTAGACAGCTCTGTTTCCTACGAGCAGTACTTC	CASSLDSSVSYEQYF
once	TRBJ1-2	TRBV2	.	TGTGCCAGCAGTGGGAGCAGGGTTAACTATGGCTACACCTTC	CASSGSRVNYGYTF
few	TRBJ2-1	TRBV28	TRBD1	TGTGCCAGCAGTTTCATGGGACAGGGGTACAATGAGCAGTTCTTC	CASSFMGQGYNEQFF
.	TRBJ1-5	TRBV25-1	.	TGTGCCTCAGTGGACAGTCGAAATCAGCCCCAGCATTTT	CASVDSRNQPQHF
.	TRBJ2-5	TRBV6-6	.	TGTGCCAGCAGTTACTCCGTCCACCAAGAGACCCAGTACTTC	CASSYSVHQETQYF
.	TRBJ1-1	TRBV11-3	.	TGTGCCAGCAGCTTATCAGGGGCGAACACTGAAGCTTTCTTT	CASSLSGANTEAFF
.	TRBJ2-3	TRBV9	TRBD2	TGTGCCAGCAGCGTAGAAAGCGGGGGAACTAGCACAGATACGCAGTATTTT	CASSVESGGTSTDTQYF
.	TRBJ1-4	TRBV28	.	TGTGCCACCAGGACACCTGGTAATGAAAAACTGTTTTTT	CATRTPGNEKLFF
.	TRBJ1-1	TRBV12-3/TRBV12-4	TRBD1	TGTGCCAGCAGAGACAGGGGTGAAGCTTTCTTT	CASRDRGEAFF
.	TRBJ2-2	TRBV7-2	.	TGTGCCAGCAGCTTTCACCGGGTTCCTAACACCGGGGAGCTGTTTTTT	CASSFHRVPNTGELFF